This TCR beta chain appears in the sequencing data of a study of blood T cell repertoires in COVID-19 (dated by TCRdb to about 2020). At the level of the whole study: Samples from collaborators originated in the United States, Italy and Spain and spanned both the acute and convalescent phases of COVID-19. The material from the prospective study consisted of cDNA or gDNA derived from T cells, B-cell-depleted T cells, or PBMCs. Subjects who had been exposed to COVID-19, were actively infected with it, or had recovered from it provided the deeply sampled blood TCRbeta repertoires that made up the dataset. The repertoires were made available in a free public database intended to serve as a resource for research on the immune response to SARS-CoV-2. Samples came from the ongoing ImmuneRACE study (first 160 participants) plus 1,254 subjects from 6 global collaborators. Sample metadata almost always included a de-identified subject ID, COVID-19 status, age in years and sex. Where HLA class I and class II types were available, the types were taken from metadata supplied by the sample provider, not from assay-based typing. Overall study results and their limits: The quantity of clinical and demographic metadata differed by source and by participant and was supplied without curation.

From the cysteine up to the phenylalanine, the CDR3 has a length of 14 residues. Just CDR3 DNA is preserved here, 42 bases in frame from base 1. For CDR1 and CDR2, the germline V gene lists SGHTA and FQGNSA. Relative to germline, V is missing 5 bases and J is missing 6 bases, with 6 bases of the junction outside any gene match. Each collaborating institution followed its own protocols to collect whole blood in K2EDTA tubes. For TCRbeta analysis, collaborator samples were shipped as frozen whole blood, as isolated PBMCs, or as DNA extracted from either sample type. TCRbeta CDR3 regions were amplified from genomic DNA by means of the immunoSEQ Assay, a bias-controlled multiplex PCR. Under the source paper's analysis protocol: Within the assay, amplification of reference gene primers was used to estimate how many nucleated cells each sample contained. To quantify the absolute abundance of each unique TCRbeta CDR3 rearrangement, sequence reads were collapsed and filtered. Productive Simpson clonality was computed per sample as the square root of Simpson's diversity index over productive rearrangements. TCRdb mirrors the immuneACCESS table, restricted to in-frame sequences. Some clones are absent from its copies; in checked studies, under half trace to an unresolved V gene, and the reason for the others is unknown. That table gives V, J and clone size, and the DNA gave D and trimming. This sample lists approximately 110,000 clones; 60% to 85% were detected once. The top ten constitute around 4.2% of the sample.

Only one count was recorded for this clone. It has no known antigen specificity. No much larger clone is present one base from it, and per-base qualities are unavailable. Sample: peripheral blood. This sequence uses TRBV7-2 and TRBJ2-1, and 8 junction bases match TRBD1. The clonotype comes from a human donor in a cohort sampled during active or convalescent COVID-19. Here the CDR3 is given as CASSRKDRVNEQFF. The sequenced DNA: TGTGCCAGCAGCCGGAAGGACAGGGTCAATGAGCAGTTCTTC.